A single sample is the source of the 20 T cell receptor beta chains below, sequenced in a study of T-cell reconstitution after alpha-beta-depleted transplantation in children. Construction of the TCRbeta library involved unique molecular identifiers. TCRdb processed the PCR reads anew with MiXCR; each CDR3 protein has one entry. Among some 200,000 distinct CDR3 sequences, roughly 8.1% were seen once, and the ten largest hold roughly 35%. The sequenced sample was PBMCs, mostly from graft donor cells, obtained 360 days after TCRalphabeta/CD19-depleted stem cell transplant. These receptors originate from a male patient under 10 years old who had a stem cell transplant for acute myeloid leukemia, so the T cells may come from the graft donor.

The chain carries TRBV15 and TRBJ1-2; tentatively, D is TRBD1 (5 bases). Germline CDR1 reads LNHNV; CDR2 reads YYDKDF (reference sequence). V lost 2 bases to trimming and J lost 5 bases, with 18 bases between them. This CDR3 is built from 16 residues. The CDR3 coding sequence is TGTGCCACCAGCAGACGGTCTCGGGGGAAAAGTTATGGCTACACCTTC. Translating it yields CATSRRSRGKSYGYTF.

This clonotype has a count of ten or more. The chain uses TRBV7-8 and TRBJ2-1; D call uncertain. The germline CDR1 and CDR2 sequences are SGHVS and FQNEAQ. V was trimmed by 1 base and J by 9 bases, leaving 7 bases between them. This CDR3 has 12 amino acids. CDR3 residues: CASSLGTVEQFF. CDR3 coding DNA: TGTGCCAGCAGCTTAGGGACGGTTGAGCAGTTCTTC.

The V and J genes are TRBV15 and TRBJ2-2; no clear D. Trimming pared 0 bases from V and 0 bases from J, leaving 2 bases between. This CDR3 region has 14 residues. Germline CDR1 LNHNV, CDR2 YYDKDF (reference sequence). Here the CDR3 reads CATSREPNTGELFF. The CDR3 DNA reads as TGTGCCACCAGCAGAGAACCGAACACCGGGGAGCTGTTTTTT.

This clonotype was counted between two and nine times. The chain has TRBV7-9 and TRBJ2-3; unclear D gene. V was cut by 3 bases and J by 5 bases, with 6 bases left in between. The CDR3 runs to 12 residues. In germline, CDR1 is SEHNR, CDR2 FQNEAQ (reference sequence). The DNA for the CDR3 is TGTGCCAGCAGCTTTACCGTAGATACGCAGTATTTT. It yields the protein CASSFTVDTQYF.

This clonotype has ten or more counts. The chain combines TRBV29-1 with TRBJ2-7; 7 bases agree with TRBD1. This CDR3 region has 13 residues. The V segment lost 4 bases and the J segment 0 bases; nucleotides outside the gene matches: 3. Germline-derived CDR1 and CDR2 are SQVTM and ANQGSEA. The CDR3 coding sequence is TGCAGCGTTGTCAGGGGGATCTCCTACGAGCAGTACTTC. It translates to CSVVRGISYEQYF.

This clonotype was found many times. V usage is TRBV10-2 and J usage is TRBJ2-5; 8 nucleotides line up with TRBD1. Germline CDR1 WSHSY, CDR2 SAAADI. Trimming at V came to 9 bases and at J to 4 bases, leaving 4 bases not matched to a gene. This CDR3 is built from 12 residues. The CDR3, as DNA: TGCGCCAGGACAGGGGACGGAGAGACCCAGTACTTC. Amino acids: CARTGDGETQYF.

The CDR3 nucleotides are TGTGCCAGCACCTTGGACCCCCGAGGCCGCGAGCAGTACTTC. It is translated as CASTLDPRGREQYF. The chain links TRBV12-3 or TRBV12-4 to TRBJ2-7; no clear D gene. The CDR3 consists of 14 residues. The V gene lost 7 bases and the J gene lost 6 bases, with 19 bases spanning the gap.

For the CDR3, the DNA is TGTGCCAGCAGCGGAACAGGGCCCTATAATTCACCCCTCCACTTT. Protein product: CASSGTGPYNSPLHF. The V call is TRBV5-4, the J call TRBJ1-6; the D gene is possibly TRBD1 (6 bases). V dropped 4 bases and J dropped 2 bases, with 10 bases sitting between them. This CDR3 contains 15 residues. Germline values: CDR1 SGHNT, CDR2 YYREEE (reference sequence).

This clonotype has a count of ten or more. The CDR3, as DNA: TGTGCCAGCAGCTTAGAGGCAGGGGGAAATCAGCCCCAGCATTTT. It yields the protein CASSLEAGGNQPQHF. The J gene is TRBJ1-5, the V gene TRBV7-6; 7 bases fit TRBD1. Germline lookup yields CDR1 SGHVS and CDR2 FNYEAQ. The CDR3 extends over 15 amino acids. The V and J ends lost 1 base and 4 bases, in that order; junction bases with no gene match: 4.

Many counts were recorded for this clonotype. The rearrangement links TRBV12-3 or TRBV12-4 to TRBJ2-1; D may be TRBD1 or TRBD2 (5 bases each). V was shortened by 5 bases and J by 7 bases, with 15 bases between the two germline ends. This CDR3 has 14 amino acids. The CDR3 DNA reads as TGTGCCAGCAGTCCGCCTCCGGGGCATAATGAGCAGTTCTTC. This gives the protein CASSPPPGHNEQFF.

This clonotype was detected many times. The chain uses TRBV18 and TRBJ2-2; no reliable D call. Trimming removed 4 bases at V and 4 bases at J, with 7 bases between. This CDR3 has 13 residues. In germline, CDR1 is KGHSH, CDR2 LQKENI. CDR3 sequence (DNA): TGTGCCAGCTCACTCGAAGGCACCGGGGAGCTGTTTTTT. This codes for CASSLEGTGELFF.

At least ten counts were recorded for this clonotype. This chain links TRBV5-6 with TRBJ2-1, with D unresolved. Trimming removed 5 bases at V and 12 bases at J, with 18 bases between. Germline CDR1 is SGHDT and CDR2 is YYEEEE. CDR3 length: 13 amino acids. CDR3 in amino acids: CASRKLLEFGQFF. CDR3 in DNA: TGTGCCAGCAGGAAGCTACTGGAGTTTGGGCAGTTCTTC.

This clonotype came up many times. The CDR3 sequence: CASSRRRGRSYEQYF. DNA for the CDR3: TGTGCCAGCAGCCGGAGGCGCGGGAGGTCTTACGAGCAGTACTTC. The V gene is TRBV5-8, the J gene TRBJ2-7; 8 positions agree with TRBD2. Germline V CDR1 and CDR2: SGHTS, YDEGEE. This CDR3 region has 15 residues. After removal of 4 bases from V and 4 bases from J, the junction contained 10 bases not matched to a gene. The entire variable domain, with the rest obtained from reference TRBV5-8 and TRBJ2-7, is as follows: EAGVTQSPTHLIKTRGQQATLRCSPISGHTSVYWYQQALGLGLQFLLWYDEGEERNRGNFPPRFSGRQFPNYSSELNVNALELEDSALYLCASSRRRGRSYEQYFGPGTRLTVT.

This clonotype showed up many times. The rearrangement links TRBV5-4 to TRBJ2-2, with no clear D. Trimming took 4 bases from V and 1 from J, leaving 8 bases between them. The CDR3 extends over 14 amino acids. Germline loops: CDR1 SGHNT, CDR2 YYREEE (reference sequence). CDR3 residues: CASSPTGNTGELFF. CDR3 DNA: TGTGCCAGCAGCCCGACCGGGAACACCGGGGAGCTGTTTTTT.

This clonotype was seen only a few times. The chain links TRBV20-1 to TRBJ2-2; TRBD1 or TRBD2 may be the D gene (5 bases each). The CDR3 consists of 13 residues. V lost 4 bases and J 1 base, leaving 7 bases between the germline ends. CDR1 is DFQATT and CDR2 is SNEGSKA in the germline V gene (reference sequence). CDR3 sequence reads: CSAKRGNTGELFF. CDR3 coding DNA: TGCAGTGCTAAGAGGGGGAACACCGGGGAGCTGTTTTTT.

V is TRBV5-4 and J is TRBJ2-5; D possibly corresponds to TRBD2 (6 bases). Trimming took off 0 bases at V and 4 bases at J, with 13 bases between the two ends. This CDR3 contains 15 residues. CDR1 SGHNT and CDR2 YYREEE come from the germline V gene (reference sequence). CDR3 sequence: CASSLALTRGETQYF. The CDR3 bases are TGTGCCAGCAGCTTGGCCTTGACTAGGGGAGAGACCCAGTACTTC.

This rearrangement joins TRBV5-1 to TRBJ2-3; D is undetermined. The germline CDR1 and CDR2 sequences are SGHRS and YFSETQ. This CDR3 is 14 amino acids long. V gave up 1 base and J gave up 5 bases, with 11 bases separating them. The CDR3: CASSLNRFGDTQYF. CDR3 in DNA: TGCGCCAGCAGCTTGAATAGATTCGGAGATACGCAGTATTTT.

This clonotype was detected a few times. This sequence joins TRBV27 and TRBJ1-2, with TRBD1 matching 9 bases. This CDR3 has 14 residues. From germline, CDR1 is MNHEY and CDR2 SMNVEV (reference sequence). Unmatched junction bases numbered 4, after V lost 4 bases and J lost 4 bases. This CDR3 is CASSSKTGGYGYTF. The CDR3 bases are TGTGCCAGCAGTTCCAAGACAGGGGGCTATGGCTACACCTTC.

This clonotype has a handful of counts. V gene TRBV10-3 combines with J gene TRBJ2-2; 10 nucleotides match TRBD1. The germline CDR1 and CDR2 sequences are ENHRY and SYGVKD. The CDR3 runs to 21 residues. V lost 5 bases and J lost 0; bases outside the gene matches: 18. This CDR3 reads CAISFLGGTGVVLANTGELFF. The CDR3 nucleotides are TGTGCCATCAGTTTCCTGGGGGGGACAGGGGTCGTACTCGCGAACACCGGGGAGCTGTTTTTT.

The chain employs TRBV7-9 and TRBJ2-7, with 9 bases lining up with TRBD1. The CDR3 totals 15 residues. Germline values: CDR1 SEHNR, CDR2 FQNEAQ (reference sequence). V was pared by 5 bases and J by 9 bases, with 14 bases of the junction left unmatched. CDR3 in DNA: TGTGCCAGCAGCCCCCCCGGGACAGGGTCTTTGGCGCAGTACGTC. Its protein is CASSPPGTGSLAQYV.